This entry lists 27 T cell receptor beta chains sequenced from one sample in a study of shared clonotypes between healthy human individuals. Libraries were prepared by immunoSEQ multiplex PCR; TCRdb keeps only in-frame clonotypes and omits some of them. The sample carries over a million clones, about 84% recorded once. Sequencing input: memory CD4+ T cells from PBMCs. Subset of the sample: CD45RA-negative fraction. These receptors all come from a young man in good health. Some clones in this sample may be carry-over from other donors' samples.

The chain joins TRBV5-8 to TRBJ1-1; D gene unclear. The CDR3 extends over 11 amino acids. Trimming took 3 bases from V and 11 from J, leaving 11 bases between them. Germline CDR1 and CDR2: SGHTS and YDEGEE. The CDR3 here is CASSWVAGAFF. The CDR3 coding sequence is TGTGCCAGCAGCTGGGTGGCCGGCGCTTTCTTT.

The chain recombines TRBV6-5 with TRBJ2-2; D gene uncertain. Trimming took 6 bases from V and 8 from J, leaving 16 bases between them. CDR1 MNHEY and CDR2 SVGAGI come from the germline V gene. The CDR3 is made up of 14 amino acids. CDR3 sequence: CASRKMHGQGELFF. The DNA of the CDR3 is TGTGCCAGCAGGAAAATGCACGGGCAGGGGGAGCTGTTTTTT.

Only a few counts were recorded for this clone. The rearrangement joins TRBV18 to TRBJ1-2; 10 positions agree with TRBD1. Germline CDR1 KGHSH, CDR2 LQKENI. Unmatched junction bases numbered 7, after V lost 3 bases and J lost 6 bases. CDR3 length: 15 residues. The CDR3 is CASSPPGQGLDGYTF. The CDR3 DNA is TGTGCCAGCTCACCTCCGGGACAGGGGCTAGATGGCTACACCTTC.

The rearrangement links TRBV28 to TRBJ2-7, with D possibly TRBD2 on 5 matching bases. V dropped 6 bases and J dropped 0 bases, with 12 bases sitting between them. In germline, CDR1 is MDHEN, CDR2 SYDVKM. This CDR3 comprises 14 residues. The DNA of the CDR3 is TGTGCCAGCAGGACCCCGGGGAGCTCCTACGAGCAGTACTTC. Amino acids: CASRTPGSSYEQYF. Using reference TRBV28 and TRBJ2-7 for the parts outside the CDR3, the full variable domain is DVKVTQSSRYLVKRTGEKVFLECVQDMDHENMFWYRQDPGLGLRLIYFSYDVKMKEKGDIPEGYSVSREKKERFSLILESASTNQTSMYLCASRTPGSSYEQYFGPGTRLTVT.

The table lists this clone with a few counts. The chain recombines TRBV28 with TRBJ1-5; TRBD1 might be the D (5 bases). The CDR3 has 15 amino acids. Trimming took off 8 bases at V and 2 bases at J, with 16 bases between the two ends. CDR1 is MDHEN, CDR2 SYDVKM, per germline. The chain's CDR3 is CASLPGGFRNQPQHF. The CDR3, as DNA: TGTGCCAGCCTACCGGGGGGGTTTCGCAATCAGCCCCAGCATTTT.

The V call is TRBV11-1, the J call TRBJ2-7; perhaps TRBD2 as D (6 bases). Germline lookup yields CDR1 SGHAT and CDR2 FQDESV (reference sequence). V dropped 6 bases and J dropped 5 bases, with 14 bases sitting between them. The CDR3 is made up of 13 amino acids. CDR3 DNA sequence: TGTGCCAGCAGGCGGGACGGCGCCAACGAGCAGTACTTC. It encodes CASRRDGANEQYF. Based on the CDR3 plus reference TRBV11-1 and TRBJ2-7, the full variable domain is EAEVAQSPRYKITEKSQAVAFWCDPISGHATLYWYRQILGQGPELLVQFQDESVVDDSQLPKDRFSAERLKGVDSTLKIQPAELGDSAMYLCASRRDGANEQYFGPGTRLTVT.

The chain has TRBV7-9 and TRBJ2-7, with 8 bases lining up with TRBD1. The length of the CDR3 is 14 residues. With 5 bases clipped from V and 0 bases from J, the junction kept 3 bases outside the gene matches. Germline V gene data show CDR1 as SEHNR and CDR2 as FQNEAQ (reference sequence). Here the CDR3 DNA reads TGTGCCAGCAGCAGGGACAGGAGCTCCTACGAGCAGTACTTC. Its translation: CASSRDRSSYEQYF.

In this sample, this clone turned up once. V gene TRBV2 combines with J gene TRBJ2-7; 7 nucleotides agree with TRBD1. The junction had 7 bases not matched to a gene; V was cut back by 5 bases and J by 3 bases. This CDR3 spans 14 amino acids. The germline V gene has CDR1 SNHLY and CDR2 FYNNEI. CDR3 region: CASSSPGQSYEQYF. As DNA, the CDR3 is TGTGCCAGCAGTTCCCCGGGACAGAGCTACGAGCAGTACTTC.

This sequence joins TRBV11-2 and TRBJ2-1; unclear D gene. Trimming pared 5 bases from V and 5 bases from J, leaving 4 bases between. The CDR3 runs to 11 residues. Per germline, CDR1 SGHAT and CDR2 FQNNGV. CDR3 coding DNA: TGTGCCAGCAGCCGCAACAATGAGCAGTTCTTC. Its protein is CASSRNNEQFF. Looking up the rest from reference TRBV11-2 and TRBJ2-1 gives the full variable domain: EAGVAQSPRYKIIEKRQSVAFWCNPISGHATLYWYQQILGQGPKLLIQFQNNGVVDDSQLPKDRFSAERLKGVDSTLKIQPAKLEDSAVYLCASSRNNEQFFGPGTRLTVL.

CDR3 in DNA: TGTGCCAGCAGCTTAGGAGGTCGCGGGATCACAGATACGCAGTATTTT. Amino acid sequence: CASSLGGRGITDTQYF. The chain employs TRBV7-2 and TRBJ2-3, with D possibly TRBD2 on 6 matching bases. V lost 1 base to trimming and J lost 2 bases, with 13 bases between them. The CDR3 spans 16 residues. CDR1 is SGHTA and CDR2 is FQGNSA in the germline V gene. The complete variable domain, with remaining parts taken from reference TRBV7-2 and TRBJ2-3, reads GAGVSQSPSNKVTEKGKDVELRCDPISGHTALYWYRQSLGQGLEFLIYFQGNSAPDKSGLPSDRFSAERTGGSVSTLTIQRTQQEDSAVYLCASSLGGRGITDTQYFGPGTRLTVL.

The CDR3 reads CASSLGSLGGTEAFF. The CDR3 nucleotides read TGCGCCAGCAGCTTAGGGTCTCTTGGAGGCACTGAAGCTTTCTTT. The chain employs TRBV5-1 and TRBJ1-1; D call uncertain. The CDR3 runs 15 residues. Germline V gene sequence: CDR1 SGHRS, CDR2 YFSETQ. Trimming took 2 bases from V and 4 from J, leaving 15 bases between them.

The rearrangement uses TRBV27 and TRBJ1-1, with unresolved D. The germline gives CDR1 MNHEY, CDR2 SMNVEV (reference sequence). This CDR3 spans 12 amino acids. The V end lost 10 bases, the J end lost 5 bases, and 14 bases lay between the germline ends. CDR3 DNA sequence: TGTGCCACGCGCGGGCCCATAACTGAAGCTTTCTTT. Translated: CATRGPITEAFF.

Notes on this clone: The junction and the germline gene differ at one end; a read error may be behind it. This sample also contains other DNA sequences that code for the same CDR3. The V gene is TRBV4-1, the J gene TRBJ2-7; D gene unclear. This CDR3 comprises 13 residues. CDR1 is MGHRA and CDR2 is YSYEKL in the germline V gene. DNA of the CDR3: TGCGCCAGTAGCCAAGTAGCTTACTACGAGCAGTACTTC. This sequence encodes CASSQVAYYEQYF.

This CDR3 reads CASSRDTLRTGELFF. The DNA for the CDR3 is TGCGCCAGCAGTCGGGACACCCTCCGAACCGGGGAGCTGTTTTTT. V is TRBV5-1 and J is TRBJ2-2; D possibly corresponds to TRBD1 (6 bases). CDR1 and CDR2 from the germline V gene are SGHRS and YFSETQ. The CDR3 runs to 15 residues. Trimming removed 5 bases at V and 5 bases at J, with 16 bases between.

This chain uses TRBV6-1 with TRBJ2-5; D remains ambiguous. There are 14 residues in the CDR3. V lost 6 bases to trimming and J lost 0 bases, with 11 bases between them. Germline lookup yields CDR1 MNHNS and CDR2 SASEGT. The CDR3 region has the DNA TGTGCCAGCAGAAGGGATACTAACCAAGAGACCCAGTACTTC. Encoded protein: CASRRDTNQETQYF.

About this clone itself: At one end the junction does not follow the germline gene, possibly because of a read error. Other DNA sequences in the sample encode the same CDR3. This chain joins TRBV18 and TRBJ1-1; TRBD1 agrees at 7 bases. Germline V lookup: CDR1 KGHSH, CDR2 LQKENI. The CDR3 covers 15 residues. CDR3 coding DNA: TGTGCTAGCTCGCCGGGACAGCTCATGAACACTGAAGCTTTCTTT. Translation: CASSPGQLMNTEAFF.

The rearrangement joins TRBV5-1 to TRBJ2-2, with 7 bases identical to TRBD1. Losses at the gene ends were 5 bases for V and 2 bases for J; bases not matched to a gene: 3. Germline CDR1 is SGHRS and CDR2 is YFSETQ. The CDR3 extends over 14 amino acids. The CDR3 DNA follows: TGCGCCAGCAGGGTAGGGGGCAACACCGGGGAGCTGTTTTTT. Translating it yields CASRVGGNTGELFF. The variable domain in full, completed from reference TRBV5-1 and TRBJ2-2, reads KAGVTQTPRYLIKTRGQQVTLSCSPISGHRSVSWYQQTPGQGLQFLFEYFSETQRNKGNFPGRFSGRQFSNSRSEMNVSTLELGDSALYLCASRVGGNTGELFFGEGSRLTVL.

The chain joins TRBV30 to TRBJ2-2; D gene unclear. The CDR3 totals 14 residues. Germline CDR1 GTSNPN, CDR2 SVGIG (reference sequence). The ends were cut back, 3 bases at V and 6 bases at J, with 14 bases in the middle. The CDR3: CAWRWWGLAGELFF. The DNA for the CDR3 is TGTGCCTGGAGGTGGTGGGGTTTGGCCGGGGAGCTGTTTTTT.

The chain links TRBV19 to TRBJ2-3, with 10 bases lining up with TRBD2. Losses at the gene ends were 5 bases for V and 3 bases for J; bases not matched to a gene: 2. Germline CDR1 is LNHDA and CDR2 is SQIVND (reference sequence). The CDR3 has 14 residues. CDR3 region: CASSGSGRTDTQYF. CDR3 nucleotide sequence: TGTGCCAGTAGTGGTAGCGGGAGGACAGATACGCAGTATTTT.

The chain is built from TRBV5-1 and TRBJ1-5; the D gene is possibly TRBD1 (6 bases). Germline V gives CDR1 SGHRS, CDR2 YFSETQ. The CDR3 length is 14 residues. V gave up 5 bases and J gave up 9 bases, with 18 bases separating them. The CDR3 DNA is TGCGCCAGCAGGATCGGAGGGGACACTGGGCCCCAGCATTTT. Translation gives CASRIGGDTGPQHF.

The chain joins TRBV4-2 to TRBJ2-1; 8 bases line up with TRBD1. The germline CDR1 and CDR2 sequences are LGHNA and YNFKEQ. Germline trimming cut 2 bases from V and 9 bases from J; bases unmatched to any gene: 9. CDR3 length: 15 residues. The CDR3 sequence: CASSQPTGARSEQFF. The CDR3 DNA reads TGTGCCAGCAGCCAACCGACAGGGGCGCGCAGTGAGCAGTTCTTC.

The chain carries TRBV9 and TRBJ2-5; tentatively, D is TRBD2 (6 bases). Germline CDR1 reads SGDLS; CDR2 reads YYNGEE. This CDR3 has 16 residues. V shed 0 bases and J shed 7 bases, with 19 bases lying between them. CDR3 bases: TGTGCCAGCAGCGTAGACCCGGGAGCTTCCAGCGGGACCCAGTACTTC. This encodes CASSVDPGASSGTQYF.

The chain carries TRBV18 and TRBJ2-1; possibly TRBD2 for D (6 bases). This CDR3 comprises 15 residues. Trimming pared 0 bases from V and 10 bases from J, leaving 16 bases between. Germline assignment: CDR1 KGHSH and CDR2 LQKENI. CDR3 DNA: TGTGCCAGCTCACCACCGGGGCTAGCGCGCGAGGAGCAGTTCTTC. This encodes CASSPPGLAREEQFF.

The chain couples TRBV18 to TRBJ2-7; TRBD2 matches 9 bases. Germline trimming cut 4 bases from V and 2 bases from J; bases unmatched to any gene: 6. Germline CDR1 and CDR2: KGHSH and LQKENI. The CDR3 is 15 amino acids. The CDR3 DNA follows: TGTGCCAGCTCACTGACTAGCGGATCTACCTACGAGCAGTACTTC. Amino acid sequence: CASSLTSGSTYEQYF.

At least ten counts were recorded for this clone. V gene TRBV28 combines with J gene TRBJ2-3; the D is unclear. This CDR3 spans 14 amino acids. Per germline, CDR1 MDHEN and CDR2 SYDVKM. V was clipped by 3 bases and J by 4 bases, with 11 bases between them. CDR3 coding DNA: TGTGCCAGCAGTTTTGGCCGCCTCGCAGATACGCAGTATTTT. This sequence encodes CASSFGRLADTQYF. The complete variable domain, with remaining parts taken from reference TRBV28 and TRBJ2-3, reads DVKVTQSSRYLVKRTGEKVFLECVQDMDHENMFWYRQDPGLGLRLIYFSYDVKMKEKGDIPEGYSVSREKKERFSLILESASTNQTSMYLCASSFGRLADTQYFGPGTRLTVL.

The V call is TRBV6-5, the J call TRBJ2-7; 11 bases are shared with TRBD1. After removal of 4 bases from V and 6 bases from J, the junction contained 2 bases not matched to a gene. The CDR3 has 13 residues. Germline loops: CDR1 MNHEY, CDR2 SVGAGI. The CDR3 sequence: CASSSGTGGEQYF. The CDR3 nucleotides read TGTGCCAGCAGTTCCGGGACAGGGGGCGAGCAGTACTTC.

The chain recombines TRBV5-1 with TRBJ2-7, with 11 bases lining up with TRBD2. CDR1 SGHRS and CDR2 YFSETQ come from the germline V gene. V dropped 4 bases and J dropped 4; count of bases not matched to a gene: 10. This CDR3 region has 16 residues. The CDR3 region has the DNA TGCGCCAGCAGCAAACTAACTAGCGGGAGCACTTACGAGCAGTACTTC. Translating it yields CASSKLTSGSTYEQYF.